Listed below are T cell receptor beta chains from one sample, sequenced in a study of T cell changes during pregnancy in multiple sclerosis. Assay used: immunoSEQ multiplex PCR; TCRdb lists only in-frame clones, some missing. Among approximately 110,000 clones, just over 90% were seen once, and the ten largest hold around 3.5%. The starting material was peripheral blood, obtained after pregnancy. These receptor sequences come from a female donor with multiple sclerosis, enrolled in a pregnancy study. The CDR3 runs from the conserved cysteine through the conserved F or W. Each record gives: D gene, clone size, J gene, V gene, CDR3 protein, CDR3 DNA. A D gene is named only where the DNA matches it firmly. Not every row has a clone size; where given, it reads once, few, many or a size class.

D gene: NA
clone size: NA
J gene: TRBJ2-7
V gene: TRBV6-6
CDR3 protein: CASRSSRGRSEQYF
CDR3 DNA: TGTGCCAGCAGATCGAGCCGGGGTCGGTCCGAGCAGTACTTC

D gene: TRBD1
clone size: NA
J gene: TRBJ1-2
V gene: TRBV6-5
CDR3 protein: CASSYSTDRGSYGYTF
CDR3 DNA: TGTGCCAGCAGTTACTCGACTGACAGGGGTTCCTATGGCTACACCTTC

D gene: NA
clone size: NA
J gene: TRBJ2-1
V gene: TRBV9
CDR3 protein: CASSVDTPREQFF
CDR3 DNA: TGTGCCAGCAGCGTAGATACCCCTCGGGAGCAGTTCTTC

D gene: TRBD1
clone size: NA
J gene: TRBJ2-3
V gene: TRBV2
CDR3 protein: CASSLEGQGGTDTQYF
CDR3 DNA: TGTGCCAGCAGTCTTGAGGGACAGGGTGGAACAGATACGCAGTATTTT

D gene: TRBD1
clone size: NA
J gene: TRBJ1-5
V gene: TRBV19
CDR3 protein: CASSVGQVNQPQHF
CDR3 DNA: TGTGCCAGTAGCGTGGGACAGGTGAATCAGCCCCAGCATTTT

D gene: NA
clone size: once
J gene: TRBJ2-7
V gene: TRBV2
CDR3 protein: CASRVTGSYEQYF
CDR3 DNA: TGTGCCAGCAGAGTCACAGGAAGCTACGAGCAGTACTTC

D gene: TRBD1
clone size: NA
J gene: TRBJ1-5
V gene: TRBV10-2
CDR3 protein: CASSESGDSDQPQHF
CDR3 DNA: TGCGCCAGCAGTGAGTCAGGGGACAGCGATCAGCCCCAGCATTTT

D gene: NA
clone size: once
J gene: TRBJ2-2
V gene: TRBV5-1
CDR3 protein: CASGPASVNTGELFF
CDR3 DNA: TGCGCCAGCGGCCCGGCGAGCGTAAACACCGGGGAGCTGTTTTTT

D gene: TRBD1
clone size: NA
J gene: TRBJ1-4
V gene: TRBV27
CDR3 protein: CASSNRDRGKKLFF
CDR3 DNA: TGTGCCAGCAGTAACCGGGACAGGGGGAAAAAACTGTTTTTT

D gene: TRBD1
clone size: NA
J gene: TRBJ1-6
V gene: TRBV27
CDR3 protein: CASCVGTVYNSPLHF
CDR3 DNA: TGTGCCAGCTGCGTCGGGACAGTGTATAATTCACCCCTCCACTTT

D gene: NA
clone size: NA
J gene: TRBJ1-6
V gene: TRBV7-9
CDR3 protein: CASSPTTLFATNSPLHF
CDR3 DNA: TGTGCCAGCAGCCCGACGACACTCTTCGCGACTAATTCACCCCTCCACTTT

D gene: TRBD2
clone size: NA
J gene: TRBJ2-7
V gene: TRBV7-9
CDR3 protein: CASSPAAAGAYEQYF
CDR3 DNA: TGTGCCAGCAGCCCAGCAGCCGCGGGGGCCTACGAGCAGTACTTC

D gene: TRBD2
clone size: NA
J gene: TRBJ2-2
V gene: TRBV4-2
CDR3 protein: CASSQDWGGTGELFF
CDR3 DNA: TGTGCCAGCAGCCAAGATTGGGGGGGCACCGGGGAGCTGTTTTTT

D gene: NA
clone size: NA
J gene: TRBJ2-5
V gene: TRBV19
CDR3 protein: CASSISLPGLSSGETQYF
CDR3 DNA: TGTGCCAGTAGTATTTCCCTCCCGGGACTGTCCTCCGGTGAGACCCAGTACTTC

D gene: NA
clone size: NA
J gene: TRBJ1-5
V gene: TRBV19
CDR3 protein: CAAARAVDQPQHF
CDR3 DNA: TGTGCCGCCGCCAGGGCTGTCGATCAGCCCCAGCATTTT

D gene: NA
clone size: once
J gene: TRBJ1-6
V gene: TRBV5-1
CDR3 protein: CASRLEYNSPLHF
CDR3 DNA: TGCGCCAGCCGCCTAGAGTATAATTCACCCCTCCACTTT

D gene: NA
clone size: NA
J gene: TRBJ1-1
V gene: TRBV7-8
CDR3 protein: CASRTGTEAFF
CDR3 DNA: TGTGCCAGCAGAACCGGGACAGAAGCTTTCTTT

D gene: TRBD1
clone size: NA
J gene: TRBJ2-7
V gene: TRBV27
CDR3 protein: CASRPWGQRPYEQYF
CDR3 DNA: TGTGCCAGCAGACCCTGGGGACAGAGGCCCTACGAGCAGTACTTC

D gene: TRBD2
clone size: NA
J gene: TRBJ2-1
V gene: TRBV11-2
CDR3 protein: CASSLIAGGRYEQFF
CDR3 DNA: TGTGCCAGCAGCTTAATCGCGGGGGGGCGCTATGAGCAGTTCTTC

D gene: TRBD2
clone size: NA
J gene: TRBJ2-1
V gene: TRBV18
CDR3 protein: CASSPRTSGYNEQFF
CDR3 DNA: TGTGCCAGCTCACCACGCACTAGCGGTTACAATGAGCAGTTCTTC

D gene: TRBD2
clone size: NA
J gene: TRBJ2-1
V gene: TRBV6-1
CDR3 protein: CASTRSGTTYNEQFF
CDR3 DNA: TGTGCCAGCACCCGAAGCGGGACTACCTACAATGAGCAGTTCTTC

D gene: NA
clone size: NA
J gene: TRBJ1-6
V gene: TRBV19
CDR3 protein: CASSIGLRVWGGLNSPLHF
CDR3 DNA: TGTGCCAGTAGTATAGGGCTCAGGGTGTGGGGGGGCCTTAATTCACCCCTCCACTTT

D gene: NA
clone size: NA
J gene: TRBJ2-3
V gene: TRBV11-2
CDR3 protein: CASSLGYSLTDTQYF
CDR3 DNA: TGTGCCAGCAGCTTAGGGTACTCTCTCACAGATACGCAGTATTTT

D gene: NA
clone size: NA
J gene: TRBJ2-4
V gene: TRBV30
CDR3 protein: CAWSASGPDIQYF
CDR3 DNA: TGTGCCTGGAGTGCATCAGGCCCTGACATTCAGTACTTC

D gene: NA
clone size: NA
J gene: TRBJ1-6
V gene: TRBV13
CDR3 protein: CASSLGVYSSPLHF
CDR3 DNA: TGTGCCAGCAGCTTAGGGGTGTACAGTTCACCCCTCCACTTT

D gene: TRBD2
clone size: NA
J gene: TRBJ2-3
V gene: TRBV7-8
CDR3 protein: CASSLGTSGAQYF
CDR3 DNA: TGTGCCAGCAGCTTAGGGACTAGCGGGGCGCAGTATTTT

D gene: TRBD1
clone size: NA
J gene: TRBJ1-5
V gene: TRBV19
CDR3 protein: CASRVDGTAEYQPQHF
CDR3 DNA: TGTGCCAGTAGAGTAGATGGGACAGCAGAGTATCAGCCCCAGCATTTT

D gene: NA
clone size: NA
J gene: TRBJ1-6
V gene: TRBV6-4
CDR3 protein: CASPNSVRVTLSSYNSPLHF
CDR3 DNA: TGTGCCAGCCCCAACTCGGTCAGGGTCACACTAAGCTCCTATAATTCACCCCTCCACTTT

D gene: NA
clone size: NA
J gene: TRBJ2-5
V gene: TRBV6-5
CDR3 protein: CASSAGHRETQYF
CDR3 DNA: TGTGCCAGCAGTGCAGGTCATAGGGAGACCCAGTACTTC

D gene: NA
clone size: NA
J gene: TRBJ2-1
V gene: TRBV2
CDR3 protein: CASQGTSPVNEQFF
CDR3 DNA: TGTGCCAGCCAAGGGACATCGCCTGTCAATGAGCAGTTCTTC

D gene: TRBD1
clone size: NA
J gene: TRBJ1-4
V gene: TRBV4-1
CDR3 protein: CASTGQGKGEKLFF
CDR3 DNA: TGCGCCAGCACCGGACAGGGCAAGGGTGAAAAACTGTTTTTT

D gene: TRBD1
clone size: NA
J gene: TRBJ1-1
V gene: TRBV5-4
CDR3 protein: CAIRRVGQGARKAFF
CDR3 DNA: TGTGCCATCCGGCGGGTGGGACAGGGGGCGCGGAAAGCTTTCTTT

D gene: NA
clone size: NA
J gene: TRBJ2-3
V gene: TRBV28
CDR3 protein: CASRLTDTQYF
CDR3 DNA: TGTGCCAGCAGACTGACAGATACGCAGTATTTT

D gene: NA
clone size: NA
J gene: TRBJ2-3
V gene: TRBV1
CDR3 protein: CTSSQDLGRDPWLGGTTPHTQYF
CDR3 DNA: TGCACCAGCAGCCAAGATCTTGGCCGGGACCCTTGGTTGGGTGGGACTACCCCCCATACGCAGTATTTT

D gene: NA
clone size: NA
J gene: TRBJ1-1
V gene: TRBV5-4
CDR3 protein: CASSFSVTEEAFF
CDR3 DNA: TGTGCCAGCAGCTTTTCGGTGACAGAAGAAGCTTTCTTT

D gene: TRBD2
clone size: NA
J gene: TRBJ2-3
V gene: TRBV9
CDR3 protein: CASSLPASGGTTDTQYF
CDR3 DNA: TGTGCCAGCAGCTTACCCGCTAGCGGGGGTACCACAGATACGCAGTATTTT

D gene: NA
clone size: NA
J gene: TRBJ2-1
V gene: TRBV29-1
CDR3 protein: CSVVRVWNEQFF
CDR3 DNA: TGCAGCGTTGTACGCGTTTGGAATGAGCAGTTCTTC

D gene: TRBD1
clone size: NA
J gene: TRBJ2-2
V gene: TRBV2
CDR3 protein: CASSRTRTGGFSGELFF
CDR3 DNA: TGTGCCAGCAGTAGGACGAGGACAGGGGGATTCTCCGGGGAGCTGTTTTTT

D gene: TRBD1
clone size: few
J gene: TRBJ1-1
V gene: TRBV5-1
CDR3 protein: CASSLEPRQGTSEAFF
CDR3 DNA: TGCGCCAGCAGCTTGGAACCGAGACAGGGGACCTCTGAAGCTTTCTTT

D gene: NA
clone size: NA
J gene: TRBJ1-6
V gene: TRBV2
CDR3 protein: CASRLDGGGYNSPLHF
CDR3 DNA: TGTGCCAGCCGATTAGACGGGGGAGGCTATAATTCACCCCTCCACTTT

D gene: NA
clone size: NA
J gene: TRBJ1-2
V gene: TRBV2
CDR3 protein: CASRSPLFYGYTF
CDR3 DNA: TGTGCCAGCAGGAGCCCCCTCTTCTATGGCTACACCTTC

D gene: NA
clone size: NA
J gene: TRBJ2-2
V gene: TRBV14
CDR3 protein: CASSPRKNTGELFF
CDR3 DNA: TGTGCCAGCAGCCCCAGAAAGAACACCGGGGAGCTGTTTTTT

D gene: NA
clone size: NA
J gene: TRBJ1-5
V gene: TRBV4-1
CDR3 protein: CASSQFTDHQPQHF
CDR3 DNA: TGCGCCAGCAGCCAATTTACAGACCATCAGCCCCAGCATTTT

D gene: NA
clone size: NA
J gene: TRBJ1-4
V gene: TRBV6-6
CDR3 protein: CASSYSGSLNEKLFF
CDR3 DNA: TGTGCCAGCAGTTACTCGGGCAGCCTTAATGAAAAACTGTTTTTT

D gene: NA
clone size: NA
J gene: TRBJ2-3
V gene: TRBV7-9
CDR3 protein: CASATGDTLTDTQYF
CDR3 DNA: TGTGCCAGCGCGACCGGGGATACGCTGACAGATACGCAGTATTTT

D gene: TRBD1
clone size: NA
J gene: TRBJ1-2
V gene: TRBV15
CDR3 protein: CATYGTANYGYTF
CDR3 DNA: TGTGCCACCTACGGGACAGCAAACTATGGCTACACCTTC

D gene: NA
clone size: once
J gene: TRBJ1-1
V gene: TRBV11-2
CDR3 protein: CASSLGGANTEAFF
CDR3 DNA: TGTGCCAGCAGTCTAGGTGGGGCGAACACTGAAGCTTTCTTT

D gene: NA
clone size: NA
J gene: TRBJ1-5
V gene: TRBV28
CDR3 protein: CASGVPRGRNQPQHF
CDR3 DNA: TGTGCCAGCGGGGTCCCCCGGGGGAGGAATCAGCCCCAGCATTTT

D gene: TRBD1
clone size: NA
J gene: TRBJ2-7
V gene: TRBV30
CDR3 protein: CAWARGQGAYEQYF
CDR3 DNA: TGTGCCTGGGCACGGGGACAGGGGGCCTACGAGCAGTACTTC

D gene: NA
clone size: NA
J gene: TRBJ1-6
V gene: TRBV27
CDR3 protein: CASGLPLHF
CDR3 DNA: TGTGCCAGCGGCCTCCCCCTCCACTTT

D gene: TRBD1
clone size: NA
J gene: TRBJ1-4
V gene: TRBV27
CDR3 protein: CASGGTGNEKLFF
CDR3 DNA: TGTGCCAGCGGAGGGACAGGGAATGAAAAACTGTTTTTT